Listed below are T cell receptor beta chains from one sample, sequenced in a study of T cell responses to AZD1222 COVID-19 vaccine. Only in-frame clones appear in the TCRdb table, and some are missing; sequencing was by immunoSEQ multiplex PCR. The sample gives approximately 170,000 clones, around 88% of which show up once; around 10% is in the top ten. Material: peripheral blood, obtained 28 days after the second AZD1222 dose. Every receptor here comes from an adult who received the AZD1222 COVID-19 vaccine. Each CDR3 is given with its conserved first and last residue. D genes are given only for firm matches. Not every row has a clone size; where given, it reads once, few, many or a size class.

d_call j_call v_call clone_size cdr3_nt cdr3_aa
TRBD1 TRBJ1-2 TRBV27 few TGTGCCAGCAGCGGACAGGGGGCTAGGTATGGCTACACCTTC CASSGQGARYGYTF
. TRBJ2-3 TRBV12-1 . TGTGCCAGCAGCTTTTGTCCGCCCCGGGGAGACGGCACAGATACGCAGTATTTT CASSFCPPRGDGTDTQYF
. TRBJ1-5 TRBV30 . TGTGCCTGGAGCCCAACAGGGTCTGGTCAGCCCCAGCATTTT CAWSPTGSGQPQHF
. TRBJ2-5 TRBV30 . TGTGCCTGGAGTATGGGCGGGCAAGAGACCCAGTACTTC CAWSMGGQETQYF
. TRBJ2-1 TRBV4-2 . TGTGCCAGCAGCCAAGATGGTAACCCGAGCTCCTACAATGAGCAGTTCTTC CASSQDGNPSSYNEQFF
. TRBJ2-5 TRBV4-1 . TGCGCCAGCAGCCCCACGGGTCTAGCAGGAGAGACCCAGTACTTC CASSPTGLAGETQYF
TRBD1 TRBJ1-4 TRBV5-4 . TGTGCCAGCAGGACGGACCAGGGGGCAGGGGAAAAACTGTTTTTT CASRTDQGAGEKLFF
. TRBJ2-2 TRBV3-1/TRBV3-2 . TGTGCCAGCAGCCAAGAGGCTTTCAGCGGGGAGCTGTTTTTT CASSQEAFSGELFF
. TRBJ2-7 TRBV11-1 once TGTGCCAGCAGCTTAGGTTCCTACGAGCAGTACTTC CASSLGSYEQYF
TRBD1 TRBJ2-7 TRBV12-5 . TGTGCTAGTGGTCCTCCCGGGACAGGGGTTGAGCAGTACTTC CASGPPGTGVEQYF
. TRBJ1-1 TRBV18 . TGTGCCAGCTCACAGACAAGGGGGAGGCGCCCTATGAACACTGAAGCTTTCTTT CASSQTRGRRPMNTEAFF
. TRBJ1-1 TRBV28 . TGTGCCAGCGTCGGAGACTCGATAGCTTTCTTT CASVGDSIAFF
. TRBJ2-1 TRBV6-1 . TGTGCCAGCAGTGAACGGCCGGGGGAGCAGTTCTTC CASSERPGEQFF
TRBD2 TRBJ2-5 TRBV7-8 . TGTGCCAGCAGCCCCCCCGGACTAGAAGAGACCCAGTACTTC CASSPPGLEETQYF
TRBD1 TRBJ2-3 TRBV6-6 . TGTGCCAGCACCCCCAACGGGCAGGGGGCAGATACGCAGTATTTT CASTPNGQGADTQYF
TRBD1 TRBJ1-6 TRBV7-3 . TGTGCCAGCAGCCGTACAGGGGGTTGGGATTCACCCCTCCACTTT CASSRTGGWDSPLHF
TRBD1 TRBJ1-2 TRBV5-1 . TGCGCCAGCAGCCTTTCATGGACAGGGTCCGGGGGCTACACCTTC CASSLSWTGSGGYTF
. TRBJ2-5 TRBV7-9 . TGTGCCAGCAGCTTAGCCCTGGGCAGGGCCGGCCAAGAGACCCAGTACTTC CASSLALGRAGQETQYF
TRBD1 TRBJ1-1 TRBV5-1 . TGCGCCAGCAGCTTGGACAGGGGTATGAACACTGAAGCTTTCTTT CASSLDRGMNTEAFF
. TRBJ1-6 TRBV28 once TGTGCCAGCAGTTTAGTCGGGGGCGGAACACCCCTCCACTTT CASSLVGGGTPLHF
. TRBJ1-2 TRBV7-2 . TGTGCCAGCAGTAAGACAGTAGCTAACTATGGCTACACCTTC CASSKTVANYGYTF
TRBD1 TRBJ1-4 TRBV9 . TGTGCCAGCAACGTACAGGGGACTAATGAAAAACTGTTTTTT CASNVQGTNEKLFF
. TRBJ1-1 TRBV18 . TGTGCCAGCTCACCAAATGTGCAGACGAACACTGAAGCTTTCTTT CASSPNVQTNTEAFF
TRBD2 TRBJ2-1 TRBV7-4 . TGTGCCAGCAGCTCTTCTGGGATAGCGGGGTCATGTGAGCAGTTCTTC CASSSSGIAGSCEQFF
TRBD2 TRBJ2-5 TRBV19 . TGTGCCAGTAGTACCCCGACTAGCGGGGGGCCACAAGAGACCCAGTACTTC CASSTPTSGGPQETQYF
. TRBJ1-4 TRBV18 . TGTGCCAGCTCACCCCTTAACCCCGCAACTAATGAAAAACTGTTTTTT CASSPLNPATNEKLFF
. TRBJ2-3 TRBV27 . TGTGCCAGCAGGTCTAGGCGAGATACGCAGTATTTT CASRSRRDTQYF
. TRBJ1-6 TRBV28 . TGTGCCAGCAACCCAAGGCACTCACCCCTCCACTTT CASNPRHSPLHF
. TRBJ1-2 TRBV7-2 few TGTGCCAGCAGCTCCCTTTCTTTTAACTATGGCTACACCTTC CASSSLSFNYGYTF
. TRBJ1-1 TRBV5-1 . TGCGCCAGCAGCTTGGCCGAGGGGAGAAACACTGAAGCTTTCTTT CASSLAEGRNTEAFF
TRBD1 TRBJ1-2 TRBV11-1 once TGTGCCAGCAGCTTCAATGCCGGGACAGACTATGGCTACACCTTC CASSFNAGTDYGYTF
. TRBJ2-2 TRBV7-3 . TGTGCCAGCAGCTTACAGGAGGCCGGGGAGCTGTTTTTT CASSLQEAGELFF
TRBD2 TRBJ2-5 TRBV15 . TGTGCCACCCGACTAGCGGGGGCGAAGACCCAGTACTTC CATRLAGAKTQYF
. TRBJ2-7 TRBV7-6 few TGTGCCAGCAGCTTAGTATCCTGGGGCACCTACCACGAGCAGTACTTC CASSLVSWGTYHEQYF
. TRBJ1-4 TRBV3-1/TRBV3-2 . TGTGCCAGCAGCCAGGGGGAGCATGCGGAAAAACTGTTTTTT CASSQGEHAEKLFF
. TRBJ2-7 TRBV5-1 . TGCGCCAGCAGCTTGACCCCGGGATCTTCCGAGCAGTACTTC CASSLTPGSSEQYF
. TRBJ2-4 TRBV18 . TGTGCCAGCTCACGGCCAGGGGTTTCCGGCATTCAGTACTTC CASSRPGVSGIQYF
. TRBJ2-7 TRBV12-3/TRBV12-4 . TGTGCCAGCAGCCTCAGGGGCGAGCAGTACTTC CASSLRGEQYF
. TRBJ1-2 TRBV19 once TGTGCCAGTAGTATAAACCGGGACGGTGACTATGGCTACACCTTC CASSINRDGDYGYTF
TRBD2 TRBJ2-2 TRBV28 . TGTGCCAGCAGTTCTAGCGGGGGTCGTTTCGGGGAGCTGTTTTTT CASSSSGGRFGELFF
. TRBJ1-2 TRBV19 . TGTGCCAGTTCGCAGGGCCGGGACTATGGCTACACCTTC CASSQGRDYGYTF
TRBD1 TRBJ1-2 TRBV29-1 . TGCAGCGTGAACGGACTTGGGACAGGGGATGGCTACACCTTC CSVNGLGTGDGYTF
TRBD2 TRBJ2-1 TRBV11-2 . TGTGCCAGCAGCCAGGCACTAGCGGGGGACAATGAGCAGTTCTTC CASSQALAGDNEQFF
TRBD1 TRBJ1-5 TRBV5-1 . TGCGCCAGCAGCCCGACAGGGGGCCGATACCAGCATTTT CASSPTGGRYQHF
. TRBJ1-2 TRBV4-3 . TGCGCCAGCAGCCAAGATGGGGACCGACTCTATGGCTACACCTTC CASSQDGDRLYGYTF
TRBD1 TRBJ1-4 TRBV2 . TGTGCCAGCAGTCGAGACAGGGGGAGGGAAAAACTGTTTTTT CASSRDRGREKLFF
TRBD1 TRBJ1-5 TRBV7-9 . TGTGCCAGCAGCTGGGGGACAGGGAGTAACAATCAGCCCCAGCATTTT CASSWGTGSNNQPQHF
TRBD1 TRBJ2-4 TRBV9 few TGTGCCAGCAGCGTTACGGACAGGGGGGCCAAAAACATTCAGTACTTC CASSVTDRGAKNIQYF
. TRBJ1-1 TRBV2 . TGTGCCAGCAGTGAAGCGCTTGGCAGCACTGAAGCTTTCTTT CASSEALGSTEAFF
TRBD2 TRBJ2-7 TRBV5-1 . TGCGCCAGCAGCCCCAGGACTAGCGGGGCCTACGAGCAGTACTTC CASSPRTSGAYEQYF
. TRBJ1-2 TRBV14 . TGTGCCAGCAGCCAAGGACAGACGTATGGCTACACCTTC CASSQGQTYGYTF
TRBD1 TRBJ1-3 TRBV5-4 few TGTGCCAGCAGCCACAGGGGACAGAGCTCTGGAAACACCATATATTTT CASSHRGQSSGNTIYF
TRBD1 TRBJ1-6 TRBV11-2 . TGTGCCAGCAAGTTCGGGACAGGGGATTCACCCCTCCACTTT CASKFGTGDSPLHF
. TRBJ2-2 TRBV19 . TGTGCCAGTGGTTCACGGCCGAACACCGGGGAGCTGTTTTTT CASGSRPNTGELFF
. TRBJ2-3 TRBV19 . TGTGCCAGTAGTATACTCAGGGCCACCGGCGGGGATACGCAGTATTTT CASSILRATGGDTQYF